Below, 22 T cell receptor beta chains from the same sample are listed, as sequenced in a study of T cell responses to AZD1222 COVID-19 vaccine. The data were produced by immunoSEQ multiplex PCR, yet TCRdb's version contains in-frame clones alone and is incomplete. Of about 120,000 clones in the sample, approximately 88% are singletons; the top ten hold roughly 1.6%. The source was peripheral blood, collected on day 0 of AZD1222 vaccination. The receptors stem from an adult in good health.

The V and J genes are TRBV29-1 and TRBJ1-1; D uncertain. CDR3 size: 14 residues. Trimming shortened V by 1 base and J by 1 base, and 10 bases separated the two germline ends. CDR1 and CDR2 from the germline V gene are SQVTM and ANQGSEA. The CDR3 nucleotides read TGCAGCGTTGAAGTCCCAGCCCAGAACACTGAAGCTTTCTTT. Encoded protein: CSVEVPAQNTEAFF.

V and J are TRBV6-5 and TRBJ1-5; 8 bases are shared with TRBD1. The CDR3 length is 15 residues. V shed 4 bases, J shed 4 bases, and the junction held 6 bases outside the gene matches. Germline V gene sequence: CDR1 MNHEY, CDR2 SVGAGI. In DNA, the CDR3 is TGTGCCAGCAGTTCCTGGACAGGGCCAAATCAGCCCCAGCATTTT. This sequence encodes CASSSWTGPNQPQHF.

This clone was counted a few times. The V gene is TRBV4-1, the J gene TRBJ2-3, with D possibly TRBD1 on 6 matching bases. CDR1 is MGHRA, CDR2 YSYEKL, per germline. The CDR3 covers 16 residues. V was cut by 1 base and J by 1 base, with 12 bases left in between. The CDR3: CASSQVTGSGTDTQYF. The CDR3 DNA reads TGCGCCAGCAGCCAAGTAACAGGGTCGGGCACAGATACGCAGTATTTT.

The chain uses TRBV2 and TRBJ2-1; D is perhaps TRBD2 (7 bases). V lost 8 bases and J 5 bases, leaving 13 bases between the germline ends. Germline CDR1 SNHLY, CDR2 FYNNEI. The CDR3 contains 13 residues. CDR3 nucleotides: TGTGCCAGCCTAGGGAGGGGGAACAATGAGCAGTTCTTC. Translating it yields CASLGRGNNEQFF.

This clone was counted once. The CDR3 region has the DNA TGTGCCAGCAGCCCCGTCGCGGGGGGCAGGGAAAAACTGTTTTTT. Amino acid sequence: CASSPVAGGREKLFF. The chain uses TRBV28 and TRBJ1-4; maybe TRBD1 (6 bases). CDR1 is MDHEN, CDR2 SYDVKM, per germline. The V gene lost 6 bases and the J gene lost 8 bases, with 19 bases spanning the gap. This CDR3 comprises 15 residues.

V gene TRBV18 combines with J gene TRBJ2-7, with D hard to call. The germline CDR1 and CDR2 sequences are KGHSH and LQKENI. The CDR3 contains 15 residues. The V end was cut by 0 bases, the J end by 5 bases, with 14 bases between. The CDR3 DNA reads TGTGCCAGCTCACCACCGGCCGTCTTTGGGAACGAGCAGTACTTC. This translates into CASSPPAVFGNEQYF.

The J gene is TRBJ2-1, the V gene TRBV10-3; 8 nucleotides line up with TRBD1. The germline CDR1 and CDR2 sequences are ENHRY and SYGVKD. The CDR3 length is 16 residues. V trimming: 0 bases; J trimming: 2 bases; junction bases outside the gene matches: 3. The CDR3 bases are TGTGCCATCAGTGAGTCCACAGGGGGGACCTACAATGAGCAGTTCTTC. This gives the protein CAISESTGGTYNEQFF.

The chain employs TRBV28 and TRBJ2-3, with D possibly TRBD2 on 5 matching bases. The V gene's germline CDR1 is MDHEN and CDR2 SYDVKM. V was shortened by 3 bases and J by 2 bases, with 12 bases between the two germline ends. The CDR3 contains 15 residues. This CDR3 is CASSFLSEATDTQYF. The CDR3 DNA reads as TGTGCCAGCAGTTTTCTTAGCGAAGCCACAGATACGCAGTATTTT.

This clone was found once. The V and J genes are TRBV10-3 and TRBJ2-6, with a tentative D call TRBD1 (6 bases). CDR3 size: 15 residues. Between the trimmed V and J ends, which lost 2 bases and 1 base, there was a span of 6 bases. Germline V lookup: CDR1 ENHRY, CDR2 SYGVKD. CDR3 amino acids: CAISEGQSGANVLTF. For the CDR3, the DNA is TGTGCCATCAGTGAGGGACAGTCTGGGGCCAACGTCCTGACTTTC.

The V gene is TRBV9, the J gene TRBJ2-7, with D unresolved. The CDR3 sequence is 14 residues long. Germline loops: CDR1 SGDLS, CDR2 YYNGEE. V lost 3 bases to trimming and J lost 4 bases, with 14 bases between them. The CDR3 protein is CASSATQGSYEQYF. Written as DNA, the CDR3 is TGTGCCAGCAGCGCCACACAAGGCTCTTACGAGCAGTACTTC.

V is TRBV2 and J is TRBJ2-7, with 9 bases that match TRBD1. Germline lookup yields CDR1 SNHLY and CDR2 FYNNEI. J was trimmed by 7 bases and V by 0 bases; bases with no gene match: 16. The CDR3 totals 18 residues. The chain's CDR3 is CASSEAPLLGTGRGEQYF. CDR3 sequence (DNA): TGTGCCAGCAGTGAAGCGCCCCTACTAGGGACAGGGCGTGGGGAGCAGTACTTC.

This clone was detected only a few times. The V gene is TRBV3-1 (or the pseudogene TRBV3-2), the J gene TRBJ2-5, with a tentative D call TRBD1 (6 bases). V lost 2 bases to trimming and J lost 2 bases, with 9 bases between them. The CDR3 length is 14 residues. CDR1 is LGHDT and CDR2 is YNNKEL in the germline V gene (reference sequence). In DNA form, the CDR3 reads TGTGCCAGCAGCCAAAAACAGGGACAAGAGACCCAGTACTTC. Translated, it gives CASSQKQGQETQYF.

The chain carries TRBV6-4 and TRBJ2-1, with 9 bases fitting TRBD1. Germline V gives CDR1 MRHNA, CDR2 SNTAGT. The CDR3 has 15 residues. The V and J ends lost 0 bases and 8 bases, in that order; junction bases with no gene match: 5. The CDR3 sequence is CASSDSGDRGDEQFF. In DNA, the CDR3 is TGTGCCAGCAGTGACTCTGGAGACAGGGGGGATGAGCAGTTCTTC.

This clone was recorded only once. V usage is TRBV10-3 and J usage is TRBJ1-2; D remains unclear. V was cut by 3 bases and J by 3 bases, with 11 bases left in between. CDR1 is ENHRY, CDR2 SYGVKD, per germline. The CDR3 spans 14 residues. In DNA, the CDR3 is TGTGCCATCAGTGATCCAGGCAGATACTATGGCTACACCTTC. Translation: CAISDPGRYYGYTF.

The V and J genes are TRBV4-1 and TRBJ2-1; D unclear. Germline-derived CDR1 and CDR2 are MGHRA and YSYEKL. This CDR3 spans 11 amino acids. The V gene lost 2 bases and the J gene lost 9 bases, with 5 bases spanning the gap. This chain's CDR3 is CASSQTGEQFF. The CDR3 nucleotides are TGCGCCAGCAGCCAAACGGGTGAGCAGTTCTTC.

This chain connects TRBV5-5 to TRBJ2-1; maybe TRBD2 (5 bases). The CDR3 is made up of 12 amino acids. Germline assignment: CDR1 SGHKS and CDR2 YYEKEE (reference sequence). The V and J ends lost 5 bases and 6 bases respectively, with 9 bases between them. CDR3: CASRSSGNEQFF. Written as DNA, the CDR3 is TGTGCCAGCAGGTCCAGCGGCAATGAGCAGTTCTTC.

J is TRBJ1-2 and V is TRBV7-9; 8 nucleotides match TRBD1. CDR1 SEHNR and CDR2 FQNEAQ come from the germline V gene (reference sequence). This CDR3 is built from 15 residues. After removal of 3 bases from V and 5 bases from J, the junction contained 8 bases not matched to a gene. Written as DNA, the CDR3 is TGTGCCAGCAGCTTGACAGGGGAGGGTGAGTATGGCTACACCTTC. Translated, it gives CASSLTGEGEYGYTF.

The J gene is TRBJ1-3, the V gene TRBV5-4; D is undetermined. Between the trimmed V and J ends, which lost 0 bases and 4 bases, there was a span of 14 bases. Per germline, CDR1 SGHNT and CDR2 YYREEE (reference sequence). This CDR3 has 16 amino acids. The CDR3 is CASSLDPEARGNTIYF. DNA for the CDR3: TGTGCCAGCAGCTTGGACCCAGAAGCGAGAGGAAACACCATATATTTT.

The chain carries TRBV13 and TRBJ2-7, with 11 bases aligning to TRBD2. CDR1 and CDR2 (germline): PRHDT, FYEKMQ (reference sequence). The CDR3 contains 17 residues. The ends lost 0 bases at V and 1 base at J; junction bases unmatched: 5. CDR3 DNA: TGTGCCAGCAGCTTAGGAGGCTGGACTAGCGGGTCCTACGAGCAGTACTTC. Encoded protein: CASSLGGWTSGSYEQYF.

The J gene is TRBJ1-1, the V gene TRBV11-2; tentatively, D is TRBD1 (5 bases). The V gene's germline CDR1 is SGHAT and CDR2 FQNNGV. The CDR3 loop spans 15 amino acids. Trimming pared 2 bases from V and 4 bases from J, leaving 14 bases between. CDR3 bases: TGTGCCAGCAGCTTATGGGGCAGGGAAACCACTGAAGCTTTCTTT. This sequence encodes CASSLWGRETTEAFF.

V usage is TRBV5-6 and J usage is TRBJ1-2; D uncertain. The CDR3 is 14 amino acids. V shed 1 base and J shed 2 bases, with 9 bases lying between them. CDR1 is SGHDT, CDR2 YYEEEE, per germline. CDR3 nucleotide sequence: TGTGCCAGCAGCTTGAGCGGGAGGAACTATGGCTACACCTTC. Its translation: CASSLSGRNYGYTF.

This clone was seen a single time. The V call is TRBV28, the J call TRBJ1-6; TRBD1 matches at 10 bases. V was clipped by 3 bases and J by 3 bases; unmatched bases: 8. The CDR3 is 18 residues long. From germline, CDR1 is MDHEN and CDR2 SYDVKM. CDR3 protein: CASSFGADRGDYNSPLHF. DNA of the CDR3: TGTGCCAGCAGTTTTGGAGCGGACAGGGGGGACTATAATTCACCCCTCCACTTT.